These 19 T cell receptor beta chains share one sample of origin, sequenced in a study of cytomegalovirus exposure and HLA in healthy donors (dated 2017 in TCRdb). Libraries were constructed by the immunoSEQ multiplex PCR assay. Not all clones reach the TCRdb copy of this immuneACCESS table, which keeps in-frame sequences only. Checked studies attribute under half of the gap to unresolved V genes and leave the rest unexplained. Here the sample has around 150,000 clones; approximately 82% occur a single time. The ten largest clones take up just under 30% of the sample. The sequenced sample was PBMCs. The origin of the receptors is a man younger than 40 in good health and CMV-seropositive.

CDR3: CASSVGERSGELFF. CDR3 nucleotides: TGCGCCAGCAGTGTCGGGGAAAGATCCGGGGAGCTGTTTTTT. The rearrangement links TRBV10-1 to TRBJ2-2; TRBD2 is a possible D gene (5 bases). This CDR3 is built from 14 residues. Trimming pared 4 bases from V and 6 bases from J, leaving 12 bases between. Germline V lookup: CDR1 WNHNN, CDR2 SYGVQD (reference sequence).

V and J are TRBV7-2 and TRBJ2-2, with TRBD2 identical over 7 bases. The CDR3 is made up of 14 amino acids. The trim removed 8 bases at V and 4 bases at J, leaving 7 bases unmatched. CDR1 is SGHTA, CDR2 FQGNSA, per germline. DNA for the CDR3: TGTGCCAGCCCAGGGACTACCATCACCGGGGAGCTGTTTTTT. Its translation is CASPGTTITGELFF.

This rearrangement joins TRBV7-2 to TRBJ1-4; D is uncertain. Trimming left V 1 base short and J 4 bases short, with 7 bases between. The CDR3 loop spans 14 amino acids. The germline V gene has CDR1 SGHTA and CDR2 FQGNSA. CDR3 nucleotides: TGTGCCAGCAGCTTAGTAGTTGGTAATGAAAAACTGTTTTTT. Protein product: CASSLVVGNEKLFF. The full variable domain, its missing parts supplied by reference TRBV7-2 and TRBJ1-4, is GAGVSQSPSNKVTEKGKDVELRCDPISGHTALYWYRQSLGQGLEFLIYFQGNSAPDKSGLPSDRFSAERTGGSVSTLTIQRTQQEDSAVYLCASSLVVGNEKLFFGSGTQLSVL.

This sequence joins TRBV2 and TRBJ1-5; no definite D call. The CDR3 runs 14 residues. Germline-derived CDR1 and CDR2 are SNHLY and FYNNEI. The V and J ends lost 0 bases and 7 bases respectively, with 10 bases between them. The CDR3 bases are TGTGCCAGCAGTGAAGCGTGGGCGGGGCAGCCCCAGCATTTT. Translation: CASSEAWAGQPQHF. The whole variable domain, filled in from reference TRBV2 and TRBJ1-5, reads EPEVTQTPSHQVTQMGQEVILRCVPISNHLYFYWYRQILGQKVEFLVSFYNNEISEKSEIFDDQFSVERPDGSNFTLKIRSTKLEDSAMYFCASSEAWAGQPQHFGDGTRLSIL.

This clone was found a few times. The gene calls are TRBV2 and TRBJ1-5, with TRBD1 matching 7 bases. The CDR3 runs to 14 residues. V dropped 6 bases and J dropped 4; count of bases not matched to a gene: 6. The V gene's germline CDR1 is SNHLY and CDR2 FYNNEI. CDR3 loop: CASSGKDRNQPQHF. CDR3 nucleotides: TGTGCCAGCAGCGGGAAGGACAGGAATCAGCCCCAGCATTTT.

The chain joins TRBV5-1 to TRBJ1-2; 7 bases are a match to TRBD1. Germline assignment: CDR1 SGHRS and CDR2 YFSETQ. J was trimmed by 8 bases and V by 1 base; bases with no gene match: 14. This CDR3 region has 16 residues. DNA for the CDR3: TGCGCCAGCAGCTTGACAGGGGACCCCTATTTGGGCGGCTACACCTTC. Its translation: CASSLTGDPYLGGYTF.

The rearrangement links TRBV15 to TRBJ1-2; no clear D. V dropped 0 bases and J dropped 3 bases, with 5 bases sitting between them. CDR3 length equals 13 residues. Germline V lookup: CDR1 LNHNV, CDR2 YYDKDF (reference sequence). CDR3 coding DNA: TGTGCCACCAGCAGAGAGGCAGACTATGGCTACACCTTC. Translation gives CATSREADYGYTF.

A single count supports this clone. J is TRBJ1-5 and V is TRBV2; 8 bases are a match to TRBD1. The CDR3 is made up of 15 amino acids. V shed 1 base and J 6 bases; nucleotides not matched to a gene: 5. CDR1 SNHLY and CDR2 FYNNEI come from the germline V gene. CDR3 amino acids: CASSEESGGGQPQHF. The CDR3 nucleotides read TGTGCCAGCAGTGAAGAGTCAGGGGGCGGTCAGCCCCAGCATTTT.

V and J are TRBV15 and TRBJ2-7; TRBD2 might be the D (6 bases). Germline assignment: CDR1 LNHNV and CDR2 YYDKDF (reference sequence). This CDR3 region has 14 residues. The ends were cut back, 3 bases at V and 6 bases at J, with 15 bases in the middle. The CDR3 DNA reads as TGTGCCACCAGCAGGGCGCGGGGATCGGCCGAGCAGTACTTC. Translating it yields CATSRARGSAEQYF.

This sequence joins TRBV27 and TRBJ1-1; TRBD1 aligns across 7 bases. The V segment lost 2 bases and the J segment 2 bases; nucleotides outside the gene matches: 5. CDR3 size: 15 residues. Germline V gene sequence: CDR1 MNHEY, CDR2 SMNVEV (reference sequence). The CDR3: CASSLLGTVNTEAFF. The CDR3, as DNA: TGTGCCAGCAGTTTACTCGGGACAGTAAACACTGAAGCTTTCTTT.

This clone has just one count. The chain couples TRBV19 to TRBJ1-2; possibly TRBD1 for D (6 bases). Germline assignment: CDR1 LNHDA and CDR2 SQIVND (reference sequence). The ends were cut back, 5 bases at V and 0 bases at J, with 13 bases in the middle. The CDR3 contains 15 residues. The CDR3 region is CASSGMDSPNYGYTF. CDR3 in DNA: TGTGCCAGTAGTGGGATGGACAGCCCTAACTATGGCTACACCTTC. Using reference TRBV19 and TRBJ1-2 for the parts outside the CDR3, the full variable domain is DGGITQSPKYLFRKEGQNVTLSCEQNLNHDAMYWYRQDPGQGLRLIYYSQIVNDFQKGDIAEGYSVSREKKESFPLTVTSAQKNPTAFYLCASSGMDSPNYGYTFGSGTRLTVV.

A single count supports this clone. This sequence joins TRBV5-1 and TRBJ1-1, with a possible D match to TRBD1 (6 bases). The CDR3 loop spans 14 amino acids. Looked up from germline, CDR1 is SGHRS and CDR2 is YFSETQ. V shed 4 bases and J shed 5 bases, with 15 bases lying between them. CDR3 in DNA: TGCGCCAGCAGCGCGGGAGGGGGGAGTACTGAAGCTTTCTTT. Translation: CASSAGGGSTEAFF.

This clone has a single count. The chain uses TRBV11-2 and TRBJ2-7; 9 nucleotides agree with TRBD1. Germline trimming cut 0 bases from V and 4 bases from J; bases unmatched to any gene: 4. The CDR3 runs 15 residues. From germline, CDR1 is SGHAT and CDR2 FQNNGV. CDR3 nucleotide sequence: TGTGCCAGCAGCTTAGATAGAGGACAGGGGTACGAGCAGTACTTC. Translating it yields CASSLDRGQGYEQYF.

CDR3 nucleotides: TGTGCCATCAGTGAGTCGCAAGGGGGAGGGTACAATGAGCAGTTCTTC. Translation: CAISESQGGGYNEQFF. V usage is TRBV10-3 and J usage is TRBJ2-1; D may be TRBD2 (7 bases). V was shortened by 0 bases and J by 4 bases, with 13 bases between the two germline ends. This CDR3 spans 16 amino acids. Germline V gene data show CDR1 as ENHRY and CDR2 as SYGVKD.

In this sample, this clone turned up a few times. This sequence joins TRBV28 and TRBJ2-5; D possibly corresponds to TRBD2 (6 bases). Germline V gene sequence: CDR1 MDHEN, CDR2 SYDVKM. V dropped 7 bases and J dropped 2 bases, with 11 bases sitting between them. This CDR3 spans 13 amino acids. The CDR3 sequence: CASTLGGQETQYF. DNA for the CDR3: TGTGCCAGCACCCTGGGGGGTCAAGAGACCCAGTACTTC.

The J gene is TRBJ2-6, the V gene TRBV19; possible D gene TRBD1, 5 bases. Germline CDR1 LNHDA, CDR2 SQIVND (reference sequence). Trimming cost V 3 bases and J 7 bases, with 10 bases left between them. The CDR3 is made up of 14 amino acids. The CDR3 spells CASSIRVSANVLTF. The CDR3 bases are TGTGCCAGTAGTATCAGGGTGTCAGCCAACGTCCTGACTTTC.

V usage is TRBV27 and J usage is TRBJ2-3; 10 positions match TRBD2. The J segment lost 5 bases and the V segment lost 6 bases, leaving 2 bases of the junction unmatched. Germline V lookup: CDR1 MNHEY, CDR2 SMNVEV (reference sequence). The CDR3 contains 13 residues. The CDR3 DNA follows: TGTGCCAGCAGAGCGGGGGGGGTAGATACGCAGTATTTT. It translates to CASRAGGVDTQYF.

CDR3 region: CASSEATRTSHGYTF. The CDR3 bases are TGTGCCAGCAGTGAAGCCACACGGACATCCCATGGCTACACCTTC. The chain recombines TRBV6-1 with TRBJ1-2; the D gene is possibly TRBD1 (5 bases). The CDR3 has 15 residues. The germline V gene has CDR1 MNHNS and CDR2 SASEGT. Trimming took 0 bases from V and 6 from J, leaving 14 bases between them.

The chain is built from TRBV5-1 and TRBJ2-7; 7 positions match TRBD2. The CDR3 has 17 amino acids. V shed 3 bases, J shed 2 bases, and the junction held 14 bases outside the gene matches. Germline V gene data show CDR1 as SGHRS and CDR2 as YFSETQ. This CDR3 reads CASSWPEEAGVTYEQYF. The CDR3 region has the DNA TGCGCCAGCAGCTGGCCGGAGGAGGCGGGGGTCACCTACGAGCAGTACTTC.